This TCR beta chain is from a study of OX40 agonist ivuxolimab in advanced cancers. About the research overall: Three patients, one with hepatocellular carcinoma and two with cutaneous melanoma, achieved partial responses.

This CDR3 contains 19 residues. Germline V gene lookup returns CDR1 SGHRS and CDR2 YFSETQ. V shed 3 bases, J shed 1 base, and the junction held 9 bases outside the gene matches. Method: immunoSEQ multiplex PCR; TCRdb's copy keeps in-frame clones and lacks some. This sample has about 45,000 clones, with 89% found just once. As concerns this clone: Its antigen remains unknown.

Whole-study findings and limits: Relative to CD4+, CD8+ T cells held more expanded clones on average. Both CD4+ and CD8+ T cell populations in blood had undergone clonal expansion by week 6 at 0.1 to 3.0 mg/kg.

The rearrangement uses TRBV5-1 and TRBJ2-3; TRBD2 matches at 15 bases. The specimen comprised CD4+ or CD8+ T cells sorted from blood, sampled in a trial of the OX40 agonist ivuxolimab. The source of this sequence is an adult with an advanced solid tumor such as melanoma, head and neck, liver or kidney cancer. The CDR3 DNA reads TGCGCCAGCAGCTCACCAGGACTAGCGGGGGGGCCACGCACAGATACGCAGTATTTT. Translated, it gives CASSSPGLAGGPRTDTQYF.